These 26 T cell receptor beta chains came from one sample sequenced in a study of cytomegalovirus exposure and HLA in healthy donors. The PCR was carried out with 60 Vbeta primers and 13 Jbeta primers. Sequencing was performed with immunoSEQ multiplex PCR; in TCRdb, only in-frame clones are kept and a portion is missing. Of some 97,000 clones in the sample, over 60% are singletons; the top ten hold 4.1%. Sequenced sample: PBMCs. Receptor source: a female donor in good health and CMV-seropositive.

This sequence joins TRBV13 and TRBJ2-3; D may be TRBD1 (5 bases). Germline lookup yields CDR1 PRHDT and CDR2 FYEKMQ (reference sequence). The CDR3 sequence is 12 residues long. Trimming removed 5 bases from V and 10 bases from J, with 13 bases in between. The CDR3, as DNA: TGTGCCAGCAGCGCCCAGGGTTCGGCGCAGTATTTT. Amino acid sequence: CASSAQGSAQYF.

The chain has TRBV2 and TRBJ2-3; 8 bases fit TRBD2. This CDR3 is 15 amino acids long. The germline CDR1 and CDR2 sequences are SNHLY and FYNNEI. The trim removed 4 bases at V and 2 bases at J, leaving 5 bases unmatched. The chain's CDR3 is CASSAWRGDTDTQYF. The CDR3 region has the DNA TGTGCCAGCAGTGCCTGGCGGGGGGACACAGATACGCAGTATTTT.

A word on this clone: At the DNA level, this CDR3 is encoded by other sequences in the same sample as well. This chain joins TRBV19 and TRBJ1-2, with 8 nucleotides matching TRBD1. CDR1 is LNHDA, CDR2 SQIVND, per germline (reference sequence). This CDR3 comprises 14 residues. With 10 bases clipped from V and 8 bases from J, the junction kept 15 bases outside the gene matches. The CDR3 region is CATQGQGAFAGYTF. CDR3 bases: TGTGCCACCCAGGGGCAGGGGGCCTTTGCAGGCTACACCTTC.

The chain uses TRBV30 and TRBJ2-1; D is unclear. The ends were cut back, 4 bases at V and 2 bases at J, with 9 bases in the middle. The CDR3 totals 13 residues. Germline CDR1 GTSNPN, CDR2 SVGIG (reference sequence). The DNA of the CDR3 is TGTGCCTGGACTAGTCAACCCTACAATGAGCAGTTCTTC. The encoded protein is CAWTSQPYNEQFF.

The CDR3 sequence: CASGFPGGTQYF. DNA of the CDR3: TGTGCCAGCGGCTTCCCCGGGGGGACCCAGTACTTC. This chain connects TRBV6-1 to TRBJ2-5; the D gene is possibly TRBD2 (6 bases). The CDR3 consists of 12 residues. CDR1 MNHNS and CDR2 SASEGT come from the germline V gene. V dropped 8 bases and J dropped 7 bases, with 14 bases sitting between them.

The CDR3 loop reads CASSRRTGATSPLHF. Written as DNA, the CDR3 is TGTGCCAGCAGCCGCCGGACAGGGGCTACCTCACCCCTCCACTTT. The V and J genes are TRBV14 and TRBJ1-6; 9 bases are shared with TRBD1. In germline, CDR1 is SGHDN, CDR2 FVKESK. Trimming cost V 4 bases and J 10 bases; bases outside gene matches: 8. The CDR3 covers 15 residues.

The V call is TRBV7-7, the J call TRBJ2-1, with TRBD2 matching 13 bases. This CDR3 is 15 amino acids long. The V segment lost 6 bases and the J segment 10 bases; nucleotides outside the gene matches: 9. From germline, CDR1 is SSHAT and CDR2 FNYEAQ (reference sequence). The CDR3 sequence: CASSNGLAGVGEQFF. The CDR3 DNA sequence: TGTGCCAGCAGTAACGGACTAGCGGGAGTGGGAGAGCAGTTCTTC. Filled out from reference TRBV7-7 and TRBJ2-1, the complete variable domain reads GAGVSQSPRYKVTKRGQDVTLRCDPISSHATLYWYQQALGQGPEFLTYFNYEAQPDKSGLPSDRFSAERPEGSISTLTIQRTEQRDSAMYRCASSNGLAGVGEQFFGPGTRLTVL.

This chain joins TRBV9 and TRBJ1-5; D uncertain. Trimming stripped 4 bases from V and 0 bases from J, with 11 bases between. The germline gives CDR1 SGDLS, CDR2 YYNGEE. The CDR3 loop spans 15 amino acids. CDR3 DNA sequence: TGTGCCAGCAGCACCGGACTGAGTAGCAATCAGCCCCAGCATTTT. Protein sequence: CASSTGLSSNQPQHF.

As DNA, the CDR3 is TGTGCCAGCCCCCAAGGCGGGAGGGTGGGGACGTACGAGCAGTACTTC. This encodes CASPQGGRVGTYEQYF. The rearrangement links TRBV6-6 to TRBJ2-7; TRBD2 matches at 9 bases. The V and J ends lost 8 bases and 4 bases, in that order; junction bases with no gene match: 15. CDR3 length equals 16 residues. Germline-derived CDR1 and CDR2 are MNHNY and SVGAGI (reference sequence).

The rearrangement uses TRBV6-1 and TRBJ1-1; D call uncertain. V was trimmed by 7 bases and J by 1 base, leaving 10 bases between them. This CDR3 has 13 amino acids. Germline V lookup: CDR1 MNHNS, CDR2 SASEGT. CDR3 sequence (DNA): TGTGCCAGCACCAGACCGGGGAACACTGAAGCTTTCTTT. Protein: CASTRPGNTEAFF.

CDR3 bases: TGTGCCACCTCCGGGACACTCTACGAGCAGTACTTC. This codes for CATSGTLYEQYF. V gene TRBV6-5 combines with J gene TRBJ2-7, with D maybe TRBD1 (6 bases). Germline V gene sequence: CDR1 MNHEY, CDR2 SVGAGI. The CDR3 length is 12 residues. Trimming took 10 bases from V and 3 from J, leaving 13 bases between them.

The chain has TRBV19 and TRBJ1-2; D unclear. CDR3 size: 13 residues. The ends were cut back, 0 bases at V and 6 bases at J, with 8 bases in the middle. Germline CDR1 and CDR2: LNHDA and SQIVND (reference sequence). This CDR3 is CASSIDQGDGYTF. CDR3 DNA sequence: TGTGCCAGTAGTATAGATCAAGGAGATGGCTACACCTTC. The variable domain in full, with the rest retrieved from reference TRBV19 and TRBJ1-2, is DGGITQSPKYLFRKEGQNVTLSCEQNLNHDAMYWYRQDPGQGLRLIYYSQIVNDFQKGDIAEGYSVSREKKESFPLTVTSAQKNPTAFYLCASSIDQGDGYTFGSGTRLTVV.

This chain links TRBV5-1 with TRBJ2-1; 13 bases match TRBD2. Germline CDR1 reads SGHRS; CDR2 reads YFSETQ. The J segment lost 6 bases and the V segment lost 5 bases, leaving 2 bases of the junction unmatched. The CDR3 has 14 residues. CDR3 protein: CASRRTSGSNEQFF. CDR3 coding DNA: TGCGCCAGCAGAAGGACTAGCGGGAGCAATGAGCAGTTCTTC.

The sample holds one count of this clone. One junction end disagrees with the germline gene, perhaps due to a read error. The chain uses TRBV5-1 and TRBJ2-6, with D perhaps matching TRBD1 (5 bases). Germline-derived CDR1 and CDR2 are SGHRS and YFSETQ. The CDR3 contains 16 residues. The CDR3 sequence is CASSWRTLSGANGLTF. For the CDR3, the DNA is TGCGCCAGCAGCTGGCGGACGTTATCTGGGGCCAACGGCCTGACTTTC.

This chain connects TRBV6-5 to TRBJ1-2; 7 nucleotides align to TRBD1. The V segment lost 5 bases and the J segment 2 bases; nucleotides outside the gene matches: 2. There are 13 residues in the CDR3. CDR1 MNHEY and CDR2 SVGAGI come from the germline V gene. CDR3 loop: CASSRDSNYGYTF. Here the CDR3 DNA reads TGTGCCAGCAGTCGGGACAGCAACTATGGCTACACCTTC.

The V call is TRBV4-2, the J call TRBJ2-7; a possible D gene is TRBD1 (6 bases). TRBJ2-1 explains the end of the DNA better; the J call may be wrong. CDR1 is LGHNA, CDR2 YNFKEQ, per germline. The CDR3 sequence is 14 residues long. The CDR3 here is CASSPRTVDNEQFF. For the CDR3, the DNA is TGTGCCAGCAGCCCCCGGACAGTCGACAATGAGCAGTTCTTC.

The V and J genes are TRBV4-1 and TRBJ2-7, with TRBD1 as a possible D gene (6 bases). The V gene's germline CDR1 is MGHRA and CDR2 YSYEKL. The CDR3 spans 14 residues. Trimming removed 3 bases from V and 3 bases from J, with 12 bases in between. The CDR3 here is CASSQAQGYYEQYF. DNA for the CDR3: TGCGCCAGCAGCCAGGCACAGGGATACTACGAGCAGTACTTC.

The J gene is TRBJ2-5, the V gene TRBV5-1; TRBD2 aligns across 7 bases. The junction had 8 bases not matched to a gene; V was cut back by 4 bases and J by 5 bases. The CDR3 runs 14 residues. The germline V gene encodes CDR1 SGHRS and CDR2 YFSETQ. This CDR3 reads CASSVMGRGETQYF. In nucleotides, the CDR3 is TGCGCCAGCAGCGTTATGGGGCGGGGGGAGACCCAGTACTTC. Together with reference TRBV5-1 and TRBJ2-5, the CDR3 gives the full variable domain: KAGVTQTPRYLIKTRGQQVTLSCSPISGHRSVSWYQQTPGQGLQFLFEYFSETQRNKGNFPGRFSGRQFSNSRSEMNVSTLELGDSALYLCASSVMGRGETQYFGPGTRLLVL.

The gene calls are TRBV30 and TRBJ1-6; 7 bases map to TRBD1. Germline CDR1 is GTSNPN and CDR2 is SVGIG (reference sequence). This CDR3 spans 13 amino acids. Here the CDR3 DNA reads TGTGCATTAAGGCCGGGACAGAATTCACCCCTCCACTTT. Amino acids: CALRPGQNSPLHF.

This rearrangement joins TRBV7-8 to TRBJ1-6, with 7 bases aligning to TRBD1. This CDR3 contains 16 residues. The V and J ends lost 4 bases and 7 bases, in that order; junction bases with no gene match: 10. The germline V gene encodes CDR1 SGHVS and CDR2 FQNEAQ. CDR3 protein: CASSYWGQLGNSPLHF. The CDR3, as DNA: TGTGCCAGCAGCTATTGGGGACAGTTGGGGAATTCACCCCTCCACTTT.

This chain links TRBV27 with TRBJ2-7; no clear D gene. Germline assignment: CDR1 MNHEY and CDR2 SMNVEV (reference sequence). This CDR3 spans 14 amino acids. V was shortened by 3 bases and J by 5 bases, with 14 bases between the two germline ends. Written as DNA, the CDR3 is TGTGCCAGCAGTTTCGTCCGTGGAGCTGACGAGCAGTACTTC. It encodes CASSFVRGADEQYF.

CDR3 protein: CASSQEVAGVGTEAFF. CDR3 in DNA: TGTGCCAGCAGCCAAGAAGTTGCAGGGGTGGGCACTGAAGCTTTCTTT. This chain links TRBV4-2 with TRBJ1-1, with a possible D match to TRBD1 (6 bases). Trimming took 0 bases from V and 4 from J, leaving 15 bases between them. CDR1 LGHNA and CDR2 YNFKEQ come from the germline V gene. This CDR3 comprises 16 residues.

This clone was observed a few times. CDR3 sequence (DNA): TGCGCCAGCAGCCTCCCCGCTAGCTCCGGGCCAGATACGCAGTATTTT. Protein: CASSLPASSGPDTQYF. The chain carries TRBV5-1 and TRBJ2-3; tentatively, D is TRBD2 (5 bases). The CDR3 extends over 16 amino acids. Germline V gene sequence: CDR1 SGHRS, CDR2 YFSETQ. Trimming pared 4 bases from V and 4 bases from J, leaving 19 bases between.

This clone appeared once. The chain has TRBV6-1 and TRBJ1-6, with TRBD1 identical over 9 bases. V lost 2 bases, J lost 10 bases, and 12 bases stayed unmatched. This CDR3 is 17 amino acids long. Looked up from germline, CDR1 is MNHNS and CDR2 is SASEGT. CDR3 loop: CASSELGWGTGSSPLHF. In nucleotides, the CDR3 is TGTGCCAGCAGTGAATTGGGATGGGGGACAGGGAGCTCACCCCTCCACTTT.

The chain employs TRBV15 and TRBJ2-1; TRBD1 matches at 8 bases. CDR1 is LNHNV and CDR2 is YYDKDF in the germline V gene (reference sequence). The CDR3 runs 16 residues. J lost 2 bases, V lost 1 base, and 4 bases had no gene match. The DNA of the CDR3 is TGTGCCACCAGCAGAGTTCGGACAGGGCCCTACAATGAGCAGTTCTTC. This translates into CATSRVRTGPYNEQFF.

The V call is TRBV30, the J call TRBJ1-2; unclear D gene. The CDR3 contains 12 residues. Germline V gene lookup returns CDR1 GTSNPN and CDR2 SVGIG (reference sequence). The ends were cut back, 0 bases at V and 4 bases at J, with 6 bases in the middle. CDR3 coding DNA: TGTGCCTGGAGTGTTAGCACCTATGGCTACACCTTC. Protein: CAWSVSTYGYTF.